The rows below give T cell receptor beta chains drawn from one sample of a study of spatial heterogeneity in lung cancer. TCRdb used MiXCR to reprocess the 5' RACE reads, holding one entry per CDR3 protein. The sample lists roughly 5,800 distinct CDR3 sequences; around 15% were seen once. The sequencing here drew on lung tumor tissue, taken at surgery. The receptors stem from a male donor with early-stage non-small cell lung cancer. Both conserved end residues are part of each CDR3. D genes are given only for firm matches. For some rows the clone size is stated as once, few or many, or as a class when expanded; others skip it.

cdr3_nt | cdr3_aa | v_call | clone_size | d_call | j_call
TGTGCCAGCAGCCAAGATTTGGCAGTAAATGGGTTTAGCACAGATACGCAGTATTTT | CASSQDLAVNGFSTDTQYF | TRBV4-2 | NA | NA | TRBJ2-3
TGCGCCAGCAGCTTGGTGGGACTAGCGGGAGGGGAGGAGCAGTTCTTC | CASSLVGLAGGEEQFF | TRBV5-1 | few | TRBD2 | TRBJ2-1
TGCGCCAGCAGCCAAGACAGGGTTCCAGATACGCAGTATTTT | CASSQDRVPDTQYF | TRBV5-1 | medium-sized | TRBD1 | TRBJ2-3
TGTGCCAGCAGTCAAACTAGCGGGAGAAGAGGGGGGTCCTACAATGAGCAGTTCTTC | CASSQTSGRRGGSYNEQFF | TRBV27 | medium-sized | TRBD2 | TRBJ2-1
TGCAGTGCTAGAGTATTCGGGACAGCACAAGAGACCCAGTACTTC | CSARVFGTAQETQYF | TRBV20-1 | many | TRBD1 | TRBJ2-5
TGTGCCTGGAGCGGGGGAGGCGAGCAGTACTTC | CAWSGGGEQYF | TRBV30 | many | NA | TRBJ2-7
TGTGCCAGCCAAAACTACAATGAGCAGTTCTTC | CASQNYNEQFF | TRBV5-6 | NA | NA | TRBJ2-1
TGTGCCAGCAGCCCCGGGGGGCGAGAGGAGACCCAGTACTTC | CASSPGGREETQYF | TRBV7-9 | medium-sized | NA | TRBJ2-5
TGTGCCAGCTCCCATAAGGGGCGAACGGGACAGAGCTCCTACAATGAGCAGTTCTTC | CASSHKGRTGQSSYNEQFF | TRBV11-1 | NA | TRBD1 | TRBJ2-1
TGTGCCAGCAGCTTAGCAGCGGGAGTAAACAATGAGCAGTTCTTC | CASSLAAGVNNEQFF | TRBV11-2 | medium-sized | TRBD2 | TRBJ2-1
TGTGCCAGCAGCTTGACGGGGGAACAAGAGACCCAGTACTTC | CASSLTGEQETQYF | TRBV5-4 | NA | NA | TRBJ2-5
TGTGCCAGCGGCTTGACAGGGGTCGTATACGAGCAGTACTTC | CASGLTGVVYEQYF | TRBV12-3/TRBV12-4 | many | TRBD1 | TRBJ2-7
TGTGCCAGCAGCGTATCTTGGGACCAAGAGACCCAGTACTTC | CASSVSWDQETQYF | TRBV7-9 | medium-sized | NA | TRBJ2-5
TGCGCCAGCAGCTTGGCCGTCAGGGGTTCCAAAAATGAGCAGTTCTTC | CASSLAVRGSKNEQFF | TRBV5-1 | medium-sized | NA | TRBJ2-1
TGTGCCAGCAGCCAAGCTCTGTCGGACTACGAGCAGTACTTC | CASSQALSDYEQYF | TRBV4-2 | many | NA | TRBJ2-7
TGCGCCAGCAGCTTAGACAGGGCCACTGAAGCTTTCTTT | CASSLDRATEAFF | TRBV5-1 | many | TRBD1 | TRBJ1-1
TGCGCCAGCAGCCAGGAGGGGAACAGGGTCCACGAGCAGTACTTC | CASSQEGNRVHEQYF | TRBV4-1 | few | NA | TRBJ2-7
TGTGCCAGCAAAGGGACCGCGAACACTGAAGCTTTCTTT | CASKGTANTEAFF | TRBV6-5 | many | NA | TRBJ1-1
TGTGCCACCACGGGGACTAGCGGGAGTGGTGAGCAGTTCTTC | CATTGTSGSGEQFF | TRBV10-3 | medium-sized | TRBD2 | TRBJ2-1